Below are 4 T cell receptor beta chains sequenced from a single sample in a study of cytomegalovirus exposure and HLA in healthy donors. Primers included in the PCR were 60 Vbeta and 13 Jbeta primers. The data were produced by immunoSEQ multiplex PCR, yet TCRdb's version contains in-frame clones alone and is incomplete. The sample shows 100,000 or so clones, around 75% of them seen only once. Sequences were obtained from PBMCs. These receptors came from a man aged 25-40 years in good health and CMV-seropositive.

The CDR3 DNA sequence: TGTGCCAGCAGTATAGGACAGGGATATGGCTACACCTTC. It encodes CASSIGQGYGYTF. The rearrangement joins TRBV7-8 to TRBJ1-2; TRBD1 aligns across 8 bases. The germline V gene has CDR1 SGHVS and CDR2 FQNEAQ. The length of the CDR3 is 13 residues. V dropped 6 bases and J dropped 5; count of bases not matched to a gene: 5.

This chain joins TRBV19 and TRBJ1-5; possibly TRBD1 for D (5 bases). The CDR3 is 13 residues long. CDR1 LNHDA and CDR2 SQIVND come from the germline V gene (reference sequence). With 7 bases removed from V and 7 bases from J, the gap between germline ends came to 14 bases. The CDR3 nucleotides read TGTGCCAGTAATATGGGGGGAAACCAGCCCCAGCATTTT. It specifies CASNMGGNQPQHF.

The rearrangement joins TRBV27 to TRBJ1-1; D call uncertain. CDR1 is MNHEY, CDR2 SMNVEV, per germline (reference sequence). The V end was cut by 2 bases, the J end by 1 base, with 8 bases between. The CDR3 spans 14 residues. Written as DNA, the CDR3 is TGTGCCAGCAGTTTAAAATTACAGAACACTGAAGCTTTCTTT. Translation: CASSLKLQNTEAFF.

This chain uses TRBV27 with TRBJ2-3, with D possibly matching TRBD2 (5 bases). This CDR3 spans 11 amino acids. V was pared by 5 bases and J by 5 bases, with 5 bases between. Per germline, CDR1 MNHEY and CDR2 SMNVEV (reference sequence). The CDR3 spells CASSSGDTQYF. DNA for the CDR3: TGTGCCAGCAGTAGCGGAGATACGCAGTATTTT.